This section outlines one T cell receptor (beta chain) sequence together with its context. These data belong to a study of human T cells and chemical hapten exposure. The CDR3 totals 11 residues. Trimming shortened V by 1 base and J by 15 bases, and 11 bases separated the two germline ends. CDR1 and CDR2 (germline): SGHTA, FQGNSA. In the study's own analysis: TCRs per sample had a median of roughly 93,000 and ranged from 23,224 to 690,600. MiXCR, run by TCRdb on the RACE reads, gives a single entry per CDR3 protein. The V and J calls, along with clone size, are taken from TCRdb and not from the paper's own processing. The data contain about 120,000 distinct CDR3 sequences, approximately 13% of them singletons. Time point defined: patch test 1, 2 weeks after DPC sensitization. Described treatment: therapeutic diphenylcyclopropenone sensitization with weekly scalp DPC.

The V call is TRBV7-2, the J call TRBJ2-3, with D unresolved. The source is a man younger than 30 with alopecia areata. Some clones in this sample may be carry-over from other donors' samples. The source material was whole blood, sampled in connection with sensitization to the hapten diphenylcyclopropenone (DPC). The CDR3 protein is CASSLGRAEYF. CDR3 coding DNA: TGTGCCAGCAGCTTAGGTCGGGCGGAATATTTT.